The clone carrying this TCR beta chain was counted once. Its antigen is as yet unknown. Germline V gene data show CDR1 as MGHRA and CDR2 as YSYEKL. Germline trimming cut 0 bases from V and 11 bases from J; bases unmatched to any gene: 11. This CDR3 spans 15 amino acids. The data are from a study of cytomegalovirus exposure and HLA in healthy donors. Findings and caveats of the study: A later analysis reportedly found fewer N-insertions in an Asian-associated ancestry cluster than the roughly 670-donor mean. Later analysis associated a missense DCLRE1C variant with TCR beta V- and J-gene trimming. In an earlier analysis, in under 700 donors, most V segments appeared productive either ~87% or ~30% of the time.

Primers included in the PCR were 60 Vbeta and 13 Jbeta primers. Only in-frame clones appear in the TCRdb table, and some are missing; sequencing was by immunoSEQ multiplex PCR. This table holds more than 140,000 clones, around three fifths found once. The sequencing sample was made of PBMCs. The chain combines TRBV4-1 with TRBJ2-7, with 9 bases aligning to TRBD1. This TCR was recovered from a woman aged 25 to 45 in good health and CMV-seropositive. Here the CDR3 reads CASSQDGSVGQGKYF. The CDR3, as DNA: TGCGCCAGCAGCCAAGATGGCTCAGTGGGACAGGGAAAGTACTTC.